The 8 T cell receptor beta chains given below trace back to one sample, sequenced in a study of early T cells in non-severe SARS-CoV-2 infection. TCRdb reanalysed the 5' RACE reads using MiXCR and keeps one entry per CDR3 protein. The sample has roughly 88,000 distinct CDR3 sequences; about 15% are singletons. The sample comprised whole blood. Every receptor here comes from an adult who was a healthcare worker with PCR-confirmed SARS-CoV-2 infection or an uninfected control (not recorded which).

The rearrangement joins TRBV7-9 to TRBJ2-7; D tentatively reads TRBD1 or TRBD2 (6 bases each). Germline V gene data show CDR1 as SEHNR and CDR2 as FQNEAQ (reference sequence). With 5 bases removed from V and 3 bases from J, the gap between germline ends came to 17 bases. The CDR3 is 15 amino acids. The CDR3 DNA reads TGTGCCAGCAGCCACAGGGACTCGGTTTACTACGAGCAGTACTTC. Translated, it gives CASSHRDSVYYEQYF.

The rearrangement links TRBV7-9 to TRBJ2-1, with TRBD1 matching over 9 bases. The junction had 8 bases not matched to a gene; V was cut back by 7 bases and J by 4 bases. The germline V gene encodes CDR1 SEHNR and CDR2 FQNEAQ (reference sequence). The CDR3 runs to 15 residues. The CDR3 bases are TGTGCCAGCACCAAACAGGGGGCGCGGTACAATGAGCAGTTCTTC. Translation: CASTKQGARYNEQFF.

V gene TRBV20-1 combines with J gene TRBJ1-3; no clear D. Germline V gene lookup returns CDR1 DFQATT and CDR2 SNEGSKA (reference sequence). The CDR3 loop spans 15 amino acids. Trimming stripped 6 bases from V and 3 bases from J, with 18 bases between. The CDR3 sequence: CSASASPVFGNTIYF. CDR3 coding DNA: TGCAGTGCGTCCGCCTCGCCGGTATTTGGAAACACCATATATTTT.

The chain joins TRBV6-5 to TRBJ2-3, with TRBD2 matching 8 bases. The CDR3 loop spans 17 amino acids. V lost 0 bases and J lost 4; bases outside the gene matches: 9. Per germline, CDR1 MNHEY and CDR2 SVGAGI. CDR3 loop: CASSYSSFRGGPDTQYF. CDR3 in DNA: TGTGCCAGCAGTTACTCTTCCTTTCGGGGGGGCCCAGATACGCAGTATTTT.

This clonotype was observed many times. The chain recombines TRBV3-1 with TRBJ2-2; a possible D gene is TRBD1 (6 bases). V was shortened by 4 bases and J by 6 bases, with 9 bases between the two germline ends. Germline values: CDR1 LGHDT, CDR2 YNNKEL (reference sequence). The CDR3 is made up of 13 amino acids. CDR3 sequence: CASSPQGSGELFF. CDR3 nucleotide sequence: TGTGCCAGCAGCCCACAGGGTTCCGGGGAGCTGTTTTTT.

The gene calls are TRBV29-1 and TRBJ2-7; unclear D gene. The CDR3 spans 11 residues. Germline V CDR1 and CDR2: SQVTM, ANQGSEA. V was pared by 4 bases and J by 3 bases, with 7 bases between. The CDR3 region has the DNA TGCAGCGTTGCGGCAAGCTACGAGCAGTACTTC. The encoded protein is CSVAASYEQYF.

The V call is TRBV24-1, the J call TRBJ2-3, with TRBD1 matching 11 bases. Trimming at V came to 0 bases and at J to 4 bases, leaving 5 bases not matched to a gene. This CDR3 is 17 amino acids long. From germline, CDR1 is KGHDR and CDR2 SFDVKD. DNA of the CDR3: TGTGCCACCAGTGATTTGAACCCGGGACAGGGGGCAGATACGCAGTATTTT. This encodes CATSDLNPGQGADTQYF.

This clonotype was seen a few times. The V gene is TRBV7-2, the J gene TRBJ1-3, with D perhaps matching TRBD1 (5 bases). V lost 5 bases and J lost 4, with 12 bases in between. Germline values: CDR1 SGHTA, CDR2 FQGNSA. The CDR3 contains 14 residues. CDR3 DNA: TGTGCCAGCAGCCGGGACTTGTCCGGAAACACCATATATTTT. Translated: CASSRDLSGNTIYF.